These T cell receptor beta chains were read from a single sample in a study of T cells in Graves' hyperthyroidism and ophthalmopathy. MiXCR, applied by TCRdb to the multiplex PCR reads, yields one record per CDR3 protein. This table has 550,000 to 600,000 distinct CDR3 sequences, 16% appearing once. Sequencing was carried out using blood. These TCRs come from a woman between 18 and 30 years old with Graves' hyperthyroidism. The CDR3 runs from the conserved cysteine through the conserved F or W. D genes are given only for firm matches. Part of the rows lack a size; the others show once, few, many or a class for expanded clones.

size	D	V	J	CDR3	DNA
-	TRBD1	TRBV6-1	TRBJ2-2	CASSGWTGASPAGELFF	TGTGCCAGCAGTGGTTGGACAGGGGCTTCACCGGCCGGGGAGCTGTTTTTT
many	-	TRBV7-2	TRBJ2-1	CASSLDGGNTYNEQFF	TGTGCCAGCAGCTTAGACGGCGGGAATACCTACAATGAGCAGTTCTTC
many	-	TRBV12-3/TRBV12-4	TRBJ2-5	CASTTGSGEETQYF	TGTGCCAGCACCACGGGTAGCGGAGAAGAGACCCAGTACTTC
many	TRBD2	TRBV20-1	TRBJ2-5	CSAREGDSGGGLETQYF	TGCAGTGCTAGAGAGGGGGATAGCGGGGGGGGGTTGGAGACCCAGTACTTC
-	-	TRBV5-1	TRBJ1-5	CASSLAQGGQPQPF	TGCGCCAGCAGCTTGGCGCAGGGAGGGCAGCCCCAGCCTTTT
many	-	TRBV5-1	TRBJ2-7	CASSLVMPGEQYF	TGCGCCAGCAGCTTGGTGATGCCAGGCGAGCAGTACTTC
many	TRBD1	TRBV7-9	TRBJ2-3	CASSPTGGDTQYF	TGTGCCAGCAGCCCCACAGGGGGAGATACGCAGTATTTT
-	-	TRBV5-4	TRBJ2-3	CASSSKSGMGDTQYF	TGTGCCAGCAGCTCTAAATCGGGAATGGGAGATACGCAGTATTTT
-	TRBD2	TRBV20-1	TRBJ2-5	CSARPPQAGGMQETQYF	TGCAGTGCTAGGCCCCCTCAAGCGGGAGGCATGCAAGAGACCCAGTACTTC
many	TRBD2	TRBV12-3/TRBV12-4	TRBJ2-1	CASRPTSGTYNEQFF	TGTGCCAGCAGGCCTACTAGCGGGACCTACAATGAGCAGTTCTTC
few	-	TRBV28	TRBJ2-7	CASRGTTYEQYF	TGTGCCAGCAGGGGGACCACCTACGAGCAGTACTTC
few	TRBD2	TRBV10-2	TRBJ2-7	CASSRGGRDEQYF	TGCGCCAGCAGCCGGGGGGGCCGGGACGAGCAGTACTTC
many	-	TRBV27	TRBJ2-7	CASSSPSLRGDYEQYF	TGTGCCAGCAGTTCCCCCAGCTTGCGGGGTGATTACGAGCAGTACTTC
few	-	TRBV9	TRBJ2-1	CASSVDTNEQFF	TGTGCCAGCAGCGTAGACACAAACGAGCAGTTCTTC
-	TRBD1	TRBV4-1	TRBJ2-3	CASSQGAGTGSTDTQYF	TGCGCCAGCAGCCAAGGGGCCGGGACAGGGAGCACAGATACGCAGTATTTT
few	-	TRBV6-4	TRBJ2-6	CASSDGRRGANVLTF	TGTGCCAGCAGTGATGGGCGACGTGGGGCCAACGTCCTGACTTTC
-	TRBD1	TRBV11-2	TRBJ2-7	CASSQRQGQHYEQYF	TGTGCCAGCAGCCAACGACAGGGACAACACTACGAGCAGTACTTC
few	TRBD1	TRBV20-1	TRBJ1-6	CSARKDRSNSPLHF	TGCAGTGCTAGGAAGGACAGGTCGAACTCACCCCTCCACTTT
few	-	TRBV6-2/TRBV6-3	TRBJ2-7	CASSSSQEQYF	TGTGCCAGCAGTTCCTCTCAAGAGCAGTACTTC
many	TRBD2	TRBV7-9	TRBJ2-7	CASSLRGTSGGVYEQYF	TGTGCCAGCAGCTTACGCGGGACTAGCGGGGGAGTGTACGAGCAGTACTTC
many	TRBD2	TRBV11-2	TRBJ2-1	CASSSSLLGRADEQFF	TGTGCCAGCAGCTCTAGTCTCCTAGGGAGGGCCGATGAGCAGTTCTTC